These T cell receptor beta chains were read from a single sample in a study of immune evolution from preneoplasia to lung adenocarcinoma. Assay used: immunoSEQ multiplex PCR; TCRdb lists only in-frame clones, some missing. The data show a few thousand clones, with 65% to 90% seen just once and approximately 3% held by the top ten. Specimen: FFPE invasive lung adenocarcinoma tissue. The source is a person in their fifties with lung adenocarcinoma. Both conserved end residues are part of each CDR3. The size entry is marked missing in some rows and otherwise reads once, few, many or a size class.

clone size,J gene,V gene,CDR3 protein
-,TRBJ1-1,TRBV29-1,CSVASGGLAFF
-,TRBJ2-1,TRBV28,CASSPTGYNEQFF
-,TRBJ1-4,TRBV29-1,CSVEGGATNEKLFF
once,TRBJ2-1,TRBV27,CASSLRTGIVNEQFF
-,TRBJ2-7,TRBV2,CASEGVLRGQYF
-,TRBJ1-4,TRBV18,CASSPSSGPNEKLFF
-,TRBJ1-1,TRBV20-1,CSARGRLEAFF
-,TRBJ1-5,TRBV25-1,CASSESGSHQPQHF
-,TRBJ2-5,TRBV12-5,CASGTGDREAETQYF
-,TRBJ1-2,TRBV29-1,CSVEGGGSGYTF
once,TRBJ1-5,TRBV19,CASSGTHNSNQPQHF
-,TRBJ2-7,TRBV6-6,CASSYHTLSYEQYF
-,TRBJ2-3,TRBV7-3,CASSDLGLGAGTQYF
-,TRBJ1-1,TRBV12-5,CASGSAQPGRTEAFF
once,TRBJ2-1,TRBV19,CASSIGPGDEQFF
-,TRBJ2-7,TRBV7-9,CASSFGGSRNEQYF
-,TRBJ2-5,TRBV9,CASSGRTSGYQETQYF
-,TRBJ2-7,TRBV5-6,CASSLRGEGSEQYF
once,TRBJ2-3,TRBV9,CASRGEGTDTQYF
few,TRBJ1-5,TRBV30,CASTGSGGNQPQHF
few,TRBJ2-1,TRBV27,CASSSPLSGRAGDEQFF
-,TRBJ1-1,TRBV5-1,CASSLTRGGYTEAFF
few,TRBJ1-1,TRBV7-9,CASSPSSDRGAFF
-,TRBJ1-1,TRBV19,CASTRQARSMNTEAFF
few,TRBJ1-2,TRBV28,CASSLPDVGYGYTF
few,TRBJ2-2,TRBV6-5,CASSFKAGGELFF
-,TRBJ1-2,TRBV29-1,CSVEPDTSAGYTF
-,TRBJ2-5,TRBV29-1,CSVVQGGSLVETQYF
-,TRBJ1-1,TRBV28,CASSRTWDRGQNEAFF
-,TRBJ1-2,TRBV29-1,CSVATGTLYGYTF
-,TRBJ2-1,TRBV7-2,CASSSTSGRNEQFF
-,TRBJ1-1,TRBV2,CASRGQPNTEAFF
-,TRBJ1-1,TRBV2,CASSERAGVNTEAFF
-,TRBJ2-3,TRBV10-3,CAISGSQTSGLTDTQYF
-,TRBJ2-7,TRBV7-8,CASSPRTGGIYEQYF
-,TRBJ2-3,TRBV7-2,CASSLALRTDTQYF
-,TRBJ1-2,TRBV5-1,CASSVGPYGYTF
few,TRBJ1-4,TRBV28,CASTEGFNEKLFF
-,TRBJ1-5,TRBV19,CASGGFDQPQHF
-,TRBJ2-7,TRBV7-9,CASSIAGPANEQYF
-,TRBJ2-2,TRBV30,CARSSGSGTGELFF
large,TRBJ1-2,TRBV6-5,CASRDRTYGYTF
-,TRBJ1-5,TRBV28,CASSFLLRQLGNQPQHF
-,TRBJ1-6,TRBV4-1,CASSRDTNSDSPLHF
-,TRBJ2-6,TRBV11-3,CASSVDFSGANVLTF
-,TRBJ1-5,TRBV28,CASSPGDLSNQPQHF
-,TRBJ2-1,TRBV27,CASSLYLAGDLNEQFF
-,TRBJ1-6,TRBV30,CAWRGQKEDSPLHF
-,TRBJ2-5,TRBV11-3,CASSKGTSVRETQYF
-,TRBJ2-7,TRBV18,CASSPGTGLTYEQYF
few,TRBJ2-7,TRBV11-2,CASSLSLDRSSYEQYF
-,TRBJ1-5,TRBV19,CASTRDRGQQPQHF
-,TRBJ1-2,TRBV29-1,CSVRPGGSDGYTF
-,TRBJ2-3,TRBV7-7,CASSQGGGTDTQYF
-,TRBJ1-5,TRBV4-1,CASSQDGSPQHF
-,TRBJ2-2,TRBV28,CASSQNTGELFF
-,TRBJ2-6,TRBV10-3,CAISDAGETGANVLTF
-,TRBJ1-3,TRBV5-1,CASSVTGGNTIYF
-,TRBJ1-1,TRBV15,CATSGDRGANTEAFF
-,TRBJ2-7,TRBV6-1,CASIKSGTSYEQYF